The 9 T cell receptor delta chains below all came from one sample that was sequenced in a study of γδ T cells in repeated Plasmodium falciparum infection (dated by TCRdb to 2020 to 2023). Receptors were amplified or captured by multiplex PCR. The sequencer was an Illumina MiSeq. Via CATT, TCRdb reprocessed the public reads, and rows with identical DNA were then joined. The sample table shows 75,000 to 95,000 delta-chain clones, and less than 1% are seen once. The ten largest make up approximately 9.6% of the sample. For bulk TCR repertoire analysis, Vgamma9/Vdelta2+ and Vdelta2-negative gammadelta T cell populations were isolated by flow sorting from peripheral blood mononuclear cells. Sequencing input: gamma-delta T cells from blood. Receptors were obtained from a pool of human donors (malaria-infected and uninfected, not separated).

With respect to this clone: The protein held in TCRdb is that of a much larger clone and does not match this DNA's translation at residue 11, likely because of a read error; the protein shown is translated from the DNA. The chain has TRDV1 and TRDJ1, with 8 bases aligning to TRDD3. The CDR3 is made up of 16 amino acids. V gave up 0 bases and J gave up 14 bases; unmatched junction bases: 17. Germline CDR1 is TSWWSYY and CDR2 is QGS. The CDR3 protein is CALGELLDLPSYWGIF. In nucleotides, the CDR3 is TGTGCTCTTGGGGAACTTTTGGACCTTCCCTCGTACTGGGGGATCTTT.

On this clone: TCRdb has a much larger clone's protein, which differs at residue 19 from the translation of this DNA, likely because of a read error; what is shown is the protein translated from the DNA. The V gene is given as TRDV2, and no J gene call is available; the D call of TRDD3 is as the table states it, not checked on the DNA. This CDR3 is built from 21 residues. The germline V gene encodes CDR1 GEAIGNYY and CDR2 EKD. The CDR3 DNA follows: TGTGCCTGTGACGCCTCCCTCAGGTACTGGGGGATACCACAGTACACCGATAAACCCATCTTT. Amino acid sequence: CACDASLRYWGIPQYTDKPIF.

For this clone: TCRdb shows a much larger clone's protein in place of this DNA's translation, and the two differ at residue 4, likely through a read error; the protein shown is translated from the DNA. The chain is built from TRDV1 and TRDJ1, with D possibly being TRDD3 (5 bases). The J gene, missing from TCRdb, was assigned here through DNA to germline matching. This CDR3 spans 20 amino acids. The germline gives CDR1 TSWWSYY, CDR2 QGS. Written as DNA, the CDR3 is TGTGCTCTTGAGGAACCCCTTGGGCCCACCTGCCCTGGGTACACCGATAAACTCATCTTT. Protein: CALEEPLGPTCPGYTDKLIF.

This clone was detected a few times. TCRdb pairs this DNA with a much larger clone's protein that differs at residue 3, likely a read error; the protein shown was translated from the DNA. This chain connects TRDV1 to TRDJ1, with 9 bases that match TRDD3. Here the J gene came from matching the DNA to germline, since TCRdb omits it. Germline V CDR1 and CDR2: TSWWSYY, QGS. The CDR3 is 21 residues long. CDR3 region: CAPGELASYFTGGEITDKLIF. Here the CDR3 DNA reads TGTGCTCCTGGGGAACTAGCGTCCTACTTTACTGGGGGAGAAATTACCGATAAACTCATCTTT.

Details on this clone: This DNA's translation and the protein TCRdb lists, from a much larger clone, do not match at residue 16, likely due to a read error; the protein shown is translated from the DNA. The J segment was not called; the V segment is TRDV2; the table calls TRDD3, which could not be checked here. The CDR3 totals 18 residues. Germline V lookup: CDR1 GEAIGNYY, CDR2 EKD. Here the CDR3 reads CACDNTGGYSWDTRQVFF. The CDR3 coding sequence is TGTGCCTGTGACAATACTGGGGGATACTCCTGGGACACCCGACAGGTGTTTTTC.

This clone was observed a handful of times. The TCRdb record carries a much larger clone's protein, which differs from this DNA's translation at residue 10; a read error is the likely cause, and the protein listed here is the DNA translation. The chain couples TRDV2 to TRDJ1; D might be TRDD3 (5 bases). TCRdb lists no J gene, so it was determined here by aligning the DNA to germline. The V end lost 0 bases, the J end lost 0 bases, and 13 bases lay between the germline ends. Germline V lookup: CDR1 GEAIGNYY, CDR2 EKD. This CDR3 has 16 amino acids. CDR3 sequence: CACDTVGRGHTDKLIF. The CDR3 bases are TGTGCCTGTGACACCGTGGGGAGGGGGCACACCGATAAACTCATCTTT.

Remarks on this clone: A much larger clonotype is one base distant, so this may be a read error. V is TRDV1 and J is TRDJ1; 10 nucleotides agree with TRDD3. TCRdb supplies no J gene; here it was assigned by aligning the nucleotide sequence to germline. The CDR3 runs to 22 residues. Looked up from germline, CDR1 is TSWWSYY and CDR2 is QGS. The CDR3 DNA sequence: TGTGCCCTTGGGGAACTAGGTTCTGGGGGACGTGTAGGGGGGATACGCACCGATAAACTCATCTTT. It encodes CALGELGSGGRVGGIRTDKLIF.

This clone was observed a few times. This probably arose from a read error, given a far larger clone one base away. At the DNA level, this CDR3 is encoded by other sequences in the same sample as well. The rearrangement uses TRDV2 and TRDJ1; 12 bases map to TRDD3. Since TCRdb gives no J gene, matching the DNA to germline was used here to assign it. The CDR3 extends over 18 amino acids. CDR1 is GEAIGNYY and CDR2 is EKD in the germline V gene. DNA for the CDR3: TGTGCATGTGACCCCCTACTGGGGGATACAGGGTACACCGATAAACTCATCTTT. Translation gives CACDPLLGDTGYTDKLIF.

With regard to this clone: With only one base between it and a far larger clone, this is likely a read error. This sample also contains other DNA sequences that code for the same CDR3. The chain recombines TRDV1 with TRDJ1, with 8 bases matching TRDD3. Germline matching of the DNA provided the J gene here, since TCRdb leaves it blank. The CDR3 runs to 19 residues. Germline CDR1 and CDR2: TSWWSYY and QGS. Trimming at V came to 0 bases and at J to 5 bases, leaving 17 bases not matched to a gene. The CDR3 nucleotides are TGTGCTCTTGGGGAACTCGCCTGGGCCCTGGGGGACCCTCGGGATAAACTCATCTTT. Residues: CALGELAWALGDPRDKLIF.